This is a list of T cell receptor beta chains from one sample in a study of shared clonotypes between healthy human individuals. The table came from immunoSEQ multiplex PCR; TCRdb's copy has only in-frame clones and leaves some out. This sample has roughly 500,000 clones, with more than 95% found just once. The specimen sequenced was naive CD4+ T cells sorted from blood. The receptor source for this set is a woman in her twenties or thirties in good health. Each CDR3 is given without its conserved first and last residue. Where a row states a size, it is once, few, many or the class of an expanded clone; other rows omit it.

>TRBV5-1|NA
ASSLAGGTTETQY
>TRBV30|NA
ACDRGNEKLF
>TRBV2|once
ASRPDSANYGYT
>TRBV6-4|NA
ASSDSRGNRLYQPQH
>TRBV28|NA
ASSLQGFYGYT
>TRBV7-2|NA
ASSPRGWGSYGYT
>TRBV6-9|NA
RPGASNQPQH
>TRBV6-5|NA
ASSYSLAGGYEQY
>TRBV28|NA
ASSDRVQPQH
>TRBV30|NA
AWSVRGVEKLF
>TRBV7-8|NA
ASSLSPGGMNTEAF
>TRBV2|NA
ASSEIAGSSYNEQF
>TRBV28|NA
ASSSPAAGGRDTQY
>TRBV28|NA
ASSSGFSNQPQH
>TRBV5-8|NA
ASSPGPKRFGAF
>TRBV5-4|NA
ASSFAATNEKLF
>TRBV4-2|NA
ASSQRTSGSYEQY
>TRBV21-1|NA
ASSNPGLAVGRVEQF
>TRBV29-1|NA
SVSPIAGRGTDTQY
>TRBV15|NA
ATSRRRTTYNEQF
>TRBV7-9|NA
ASSLSGSSYNEQF
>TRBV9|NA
ASTGFPGGEQY
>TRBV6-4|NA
ASSDSGSGANVLT
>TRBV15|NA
ATSRNRANTEAF
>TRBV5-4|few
ASSFGGAGYGYT
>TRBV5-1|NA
ASSRGGDATNEKLF
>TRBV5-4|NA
ASSLLNEQF
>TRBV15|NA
ATSRGGTGGYEQY
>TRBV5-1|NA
ASSDRDRGHEQY
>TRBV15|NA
ATSRDPRAPEQY
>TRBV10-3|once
ASKLADLYNEQF
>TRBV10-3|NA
AIGETHVDGYT
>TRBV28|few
ASSLPTDQPQH
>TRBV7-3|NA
ASSQSGTVKETQY
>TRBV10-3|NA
AISPGTAHEKLF
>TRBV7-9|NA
ASSLVGADTQY
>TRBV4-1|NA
ASSQDIGGARQY
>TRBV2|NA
ASSPGTGPKETQY
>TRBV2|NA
ASSRDIQY
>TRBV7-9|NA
ASSLAAGSPWGDYEQY
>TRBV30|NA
AWSRPRGSEKLF
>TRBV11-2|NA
ASSLGIADYGQF
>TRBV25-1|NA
ASSDPGLAGTDTQY
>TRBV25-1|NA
ASSPPPSGSGNGELF
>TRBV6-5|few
ASSYSVQDYGYT
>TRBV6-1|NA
ASSERVLANYGYT